This TCR beta chain comes out of a study of metastatic and nonmetastatic thyroid tumors. Study summary: Samples came from malignant and benign thyroid patients, and repertoires were compared across blood and tumor or nodule tissue.

Authors' analysis steps: Built for papillary thyroid cancer, a distant-metastasis classifier drew on CDR3 differences across clinicopathological groups. TCRdb reanalyzed the PCR reads with MiXCR. Clone size and V and J calls follow TCRdb, not the original study. The table lists over 15,000 clones, 29% of them singletons. The CDR3 has 14 amino acids. CDR1 and CDR2 (germline): SGHRS, YFSETQ. V was clipped by 1 base and J by 7 bases, with 14 bases between them. Until they underwent thyroid surgery, no patient had received any treatment. The J gene is TRBJ1-2, the V gene TRBV5-1, with D perhaps TRBD1 (5 bases). The source material was tumor tissue. This TCR was recovered from a female donor with papillary thyroid cancer or a benign thyroid nodule (not recorded which). Some clones in this sample may be carry-over from other donors' samples. The CDR3 nucleotides are TGCGCCAGCAGCTTGTCCTTAGGGGAGAGTGGCTACACCTTC. Protein product: CASSLSLGESGYTF.